The clone carrying this T cell receptor (beta chain) was detected once. Its target is not known. The source of the sample is a study of shared clonotypes between healthy human individuals. Study findings and constraints: The donor pool, a small one, limited the genetic and exposure-history diversity represented. Non-shared clonotypes showed lower generation probabilities than clonotypes common to all four donors.

The CDR3 contains 14 residues. Germline V lookup: CDR1 SGHDT, CDR2 YYEEEE. CD45RO negativity and positive selection for CCR7 defined naive CD8 cells, a population that excluded terminally differentiated effector memory CD45RA+ cells. Sequencing used immunoSEQ multiplex PCR; TCRdb keeps in-frame clones, though not all of them. This table has more than 500,000 clones, around 95% appearing once. The sequence came from a woman in her 30s in good health. J is TRBJ2-5 and V is TRBV5-6; the D call may be TRBD1 or TRBD2 (5 bases each). The DNA matches TRBJ2-7 better at its end, which makes the J call doubtful. What was sequenced was naive CD8+ T cells sorted from blood. The CDR3 DNA sequence: TGTGCCAGCAGCTTTGGTGAGGGGTCCTACGAGCAGTACTTC. This sequence encodes CASSFGEGSYEQYF.